This T cell receptor (beta chain) was documented in a study of CD4+ T cells in melanoma. Broader study findings: Neoantigen-specific CD4+ T cells in melanoma reportedly had diverse differentiation states. A reported correlation linked neoantigen-specific CD4+ T cells to CD8+, macrophage and B cell function.

The method was immunoSEQ multiplex PCR; TCRdb's version includes in-frame clones alone and lacks a portion of them. The repertoire holds 20,000 to 25,000 clones, with roughly 87% as singletons. The CDR3 totals 16 residues. CDR1 is GTSNPN, CDR2 SVGIG, per germline (reference sequence). J gave up 7 bases and V 5 bases, and 12 bases lay outside the gene matches. Points on this clone: Its antigen is unknown.

J is TRBJ1-5 and V is TRBV30; 12 positions match TRBD1. Sequencing was performed on cells from a culture (not recorded whether cultured in vitro). This sequence originates from a human donor with melanoma. The chain's CDR3 is CAWAGTGGRLGQPQHF. CDR3 nucleotides: TGTGCCTGGGCCGGGACAGGGGGCAGGTTGGGGCAGCCCCAGCATTTT.